The sequence of this TCR beta chain was determined in a study of blood T cell repertoires in COVID-19. Trimming removed 4 bases at V and 8 bases at J, with 17 bases between. The CDR3 length is 15 residues. The germline V gene has CDR1 LNHDA and CDR2 SQIVND (reference sequence). Repertoires were generated with immunoSEQ multiplex PCR, while TCRdb's copy carries only in-frame clones and drops some. Of 140,000 to 150,000 clones listed, 81% are singletons. J is TRBJ1-4 and V is TRBV19, with a possible D match to TRBD1 (6 bases). The origin of this receptor is a human donor with acute or convalescent COVID-19. The donor label of this sample is uncertain. Sequenced: peripheral blood. The CDR3, as DNA: TGTGCCAGTAGTAGGAGGACAGACGTTTTAGAAAAACTGTTTTTT. This sequence encodes CASSRRTDVLEKLFF.